The 13 T cell receptor beta chains below come from one sample, sequenced in a study of cytomegalovirus exposure and HLA in healthy donors. It was with 60 Vbeta and 13 Jbeta primers that the PCR ran. This table comes from immunoSEQ multiplex PCR, and its TCRdb copy is limited to in-frame clones, with some not included. The table lists 120,000 to 150,000 clones, around 84% of them singletons. Sequencing used PBMCs. The source is a boy aged 2 to 10 in good health and CMV-seronegative.

The chain joins TRBV5-6 to TRBJ2-4, with TRBD2 identical over 13 bases. The CDR3 runs to 16 residues. With V trimmed by 0 bases and J by 7 bases, 4 bases remained unmatched. Germline V CDR1 and CDR2: SGHDT, YYEEEE. CDR3 loop: CASSLAAGLAGNIQYF. The DNA of the CDR3 is TGTGCCAGCAGCTTGGCCGCGGGACTAGCGGGGAACATTCAGTACTTC.

Turning to this clone: This sample includes further DNA sequences coding for the same CDR3. This rearrangement joins TRBV18 to TRBJ2-3; 9 nucleotides match TRBD2. CDR1 and CDR2 from the germline V gene are KGHSH and LQKENI. This CDR3 comprises 14 residues. The V segment lost 3 bases and the J segment 3 bases; nucleotides outside the gene matches: 1. Written as DNA, the CDR3 is TGTGCCAGCTCACCCAGCGGGAGGACAGATACGCAGTATTTT. It codes for CASSPSGRTDTQYF. Filled out from reference TRBV18 and TRBJ2-3, the complete variable domain reads NAGVMQNPRHLVRRRGQEARLRCSPMKGHSHVYWYRQLPEEGLKFMVYLQKENIIDESGMPKERFSAEFPKEGPSILRIQQVVRGDSAAYFCASSPSGRTDTQYFGPGTRLTVL.

V and J are TRBV5-5 and TRBJ2-2; D unclear. CDR3 length: 13 residues. V lost 6 bases, J lost 4 bases, and 10 bases lay in between. Germline CDR1 is SGHKS and CDR2 is YYEKEE (reference sequence). The DNA for the CDR3 is TGTGCCAGCAATAGTGGGCCCACCGGGGAGCTGTTTTTT. It translates to CASNSGPTGELFF.

The chain recombines TRBV27 with TRBJ2-2; maybe TRBD1 (6 bases). CDR1 and CDR2 (germline): MNHEY, SMNVEV (reference sequence). Between the trimmed V and J ends, which lost 7 bases and 6 bases, there was a span of 15 bases. This CDR3 is built from 14 residues. Here the CDR3 DNA reads TGTGCCAGCATCCAAACAGGGAGTCCCGGGGAGCTGTTTTTT. Its translation is CASIQTGSPGELFF.

The chain combines TRBV14 with TRBJ1-1; D is unresolved. The CDR3 covers 12 residues. Per the germline V gene, CDR1 is SGHDN and CDR2 is FVKESK. V dropped 2 bases and J dropped 4 bases, with 5 bases sitting between them. CDR3 nucleotides: TGTGCCAGCAGCCAATACGGCACTGAAGCTTTCTTT. Its translation is CASSQYGTEAFF.

The V call is TRBV7-6, the J call TRBJ2-2; 8 bases are shared with TRBD1. The junction had 8 bases not matched to a gene; V was cut back by 5 bases and J by 3 bases. This CDR3 is built from 16 residues. Germline V gives CDR1 SGHVS, CDR2 FNYEAQ. CDR3 coding DNA: TGTGCCAGCAGCCCCTACCCGGACAGGGACACCGGGGAGCTGTTTTTT. This translates into CASSPYPDRDTGELFF.

This clone was found once. The chain joins TRBV15 to TRBJ2-3; D is possibly TRBD2 (5 bases). This CDR3 contains 14 residues. The germline V gene has CDR1 LNHNV and CDR2 YYDKDF (reference sequence). Trimming removed 0 bases at V and 4 bases at J, with 8 bases between. The CDR3 sequence: CATSRDRAADTQYF. DNA for the CDR3: TGTGCCACCAGCAGAGATAGAGCGGCAGATACGCAGTATTTT.

The chain uses TRBV11-2 and TRBJ2-3; D is unresolved. There are 15 residues in the CDR3. Looked up from germline, CDR1 is SGHAT and CDR2 is FQNNGV. The V end was cut by 4 bases, the J end by 4 bases, with 15 bases between. The CDR3 spells CASSYTHSFPDTQYF. The CDR3 region has the DNA TGTGCCAGCAGCTATACCCACTCCTTCCCAGATACGCAGTATTTT.

The rearrangement joins TRBV6-1 to TRBJ2-5, with no clear D. With 7 bases removed from V and 5 bases from J, the gap between germline ends came to 8 bases. In germline, CDR1 is MNHNS, CDR2 SASEGT. This CDR3 has 11 residues. The CDR3 protein is CASTWRETQYF. The DNA of the CDR3 is TGTGCCAGCACGTGGCGGGAGACCCAGTACTTC.

The chain joins TRBV11-2 to TRBJ1-2, with TRBD1 as a possible D gene (5 bases). The CDR3 covers 13 residues. V lost 3 bases and J 7 bases, leaving 12 bases between the germline ends. CDR1 SGHAT and CDR2 FQNNGV come from the germline V gene. CDR3 amino acids: CASSFETASGYTF. For the CDR3, the DNA is TGTGCCAGCAGCTTTGAGACAGCTTCTGGCTACACCTTC.

The chain carries TRBV11-3 and TRBJ1-1; TRBD1 matches at 8 bases. Germline V gene data show CDR1 as SGHNT and CDR2 as YENEEA. The CDR3 contains 14 residues. V gave up 6 bases and J gave up 1 base; unmatched junction bases: 4. As DNA, the CDR3 is TGTGCCAGCAGGGGACAGGCTCAGAACACTGAAGCTTTCTTT. It translates to CASRGQAQNTEAFF.

The chain carries TRBV18 and TRBJ2-7, with a weak D call TRBD1 (6 bases). Trimming stripped 3 bases from V and 2 bases from J, with 11 bases between. CDR1 and CDR2 from the germline V gene are KGHSH and LQKENI. The CDR3 spans 14 residues. The CDR3 coding sequence is TGTGCCAGCTCACCCAACAGGGTGCCCTACGAGCAGTACTTC. Amino acid sequence: CASSPNRVPYEQYF.

This clone was seen a single time. The chain joins TRBV18 to TRBJ1-6; TRBD1 matches at 10 bases. Trimming cost V 4 bases and J 10 bases; bases outside gene matches: 16. Germline CDR1 KGHSH, CDR2 LQKENI. This CDR3 is 18 amino acids long. The CDR3 sequence: CASSRKGTGVFSNSPLHF. In DNA form, the CDR3 reads TGTGCCAGCTCACGAAAGGGGACAGGGGTTTTTTCGAACTCACCCCTCCACTTT.